Listed here are 5 T cell receptor beta chains from one sample, sequenced in a study of Graves' ophthalmopathy and Graves' hyperthyroidism. Amplifying from RNA transcripts, the study obtained TCR beta CDR3 regions. Second-round multiplex PCR came after a first-round RT-PCR that employed HTBI primers. In TCRdb, the multiplex PCR reads were re-called with MiXCR into one record per CDR3 protein. The data contain about 380,000 distinct CDR3 sequences, roughly 15% of them seen just once; the ten biggest clones take up around 7%. Material for sequencing was peripheral blood. The receptors here all came from a woman younger than 35 with stable Graves' hyperthyroidism.

V gene TRBV7-2 combines with J gene TRBJ1-3, with D tentatively TRBD1 (6 bases). From germline, CDR1 is SGHTA and CDR2 FQGNSA. Trimming shortened V by 3 bases and J by 4 bases, and 13 bases separated the two germline ends. The CDR3 has 15 residues. The CDR3 loop is CASSFSQGSGNTIYF. As DNA, the CDR3 is TGTGCCAGCAGCTTTTCGCAGGGGTCAGGAAACACCATATATTTT.

The chain employs TRBV11-1 and TRBJ2-7; 7 bases fit TRBD1. The J segment lost 1 base and the V segment lost 4 bases, leaving 7 bases of the junction unmatched. This CDR3 comprises 15 residues. In germline, CDR1 is SGHAT, CDR2 FQDESV (reference sequence). The CDR3 region has the DNA TGTGCCAGCAGCTCATCGACAGGGTATTCCTACGAGCAGTACTTC. Translated, it gives CASSSSTGYSYEQYF. The variable domain in full, completed from reference TRBV11-1 and TRBJ2-7, reads EAEVAQSPRYKITEKSQAVAFWCDPISGHATLYWYRQILGQGPELLVQFQDESVVDDSQLPKDRFSAERLKGVDSTLKIQPAELGDSAMYLCASSSSTGYSYEQYFGPGTRLTVT.

This chain uses TRBV6-1 with TRBJ2-5; 8 nucleotides line up with TRBD1. CDR1 is MNHNS, CDR2 SASEGT, per germline. The CDR3 totals 15 residues. V lost 6 bases to trimming and J lost 5 bases; unmatched junction nucleotides: 11. CDR3 DNA sequence: TGTGCCAGCAGCTCAGGGGGCACCCCACGGGAGACCCAGTACTTC. It yields the protein CASSSGGTPRETQYF.

This clonotype was seen a few times. CDR3 DNA sequence: TGCGCCAGCAGCCCCCTAGCGGGGCCAAACAATGAGCAGTTCTTC. It encodes CASSPLAGPNNEQFF. The chain is built from TRBV4-1 and TRBJ2-1, with 9 positions matching TRBD2. Trimming at V came to 4 bases and at J to 5 bases, leaving 6 bases not matched to a gene. The CDR3 has 15 amino acids. Germline CDR1 and CDR2: MGHRA and YSYEKL.

This clonotype was seen repeatedly, ten times or more. V is TRBV3-1 and J is TRBJ2-5, with D perhaps assigned TRBD1 or TRBD2 (6 bases each). Germline assignment: CDR1 LGHDT and CDR2 YNNKEL (reference sequence). This CDR3 has 18 amino acids. The germline V and J ends were trimmed by 0 bases and 3 bases, with 20 bases remaining between them. The CDR3 nucleotides read TGTGCCAGCAGCCAAGATCCCCCAGGGGCTAGCGAAGAAGAGACCCAGTACTTC. It codes for CASSQDPPGASEEETQYF.